The rows below give T cell receptor beta chains drawn from one sample of a study of T cell responses to AZD1222 COVID-19 vaccine. Measured with immunoSEQ multiplex PCR; TCRdb has only the in-frame clones, and not every one. The table shows 130,000 or so clones, with 80% to 95% occurring only once. The source was peripheral blood, collected on day 0 of MenACWY control vaccination. The receptors originated from an adult in good health. Each CDR3 is given with its conserved first and last residue. A D gene is named only where the DNA matches it firmly. Clone size is stated in some rows and not others, as once, few, many or a class when expanded.

v_gene	abundance	d_gene	j_gene	CDR3aa	CDR3nt
TRBV2	NA	TRBD2	TRBJ2-7	CASSASGRTPGEQYF	TGTGCCAGCAGTGCTAGCGGGAGGACCCCCGGCGAGCAGTACTTC
TRBV7-2	NA	NA	TRBJ2-3	CASSPLARPDTQYF	TGTGCCAGCAGCCCCCTAGCCAGGCCAGATACGCAGTATTTT
TRBV7-9	NA	NA	TRBJ1-6	CASSLGLTRESNSPLHF	TGTGCCAGCAGCTTAGGCCTGACTAGAGAATCTAATTCACCCCTCCACTTT
TRBV5-6	once	TRBD2	TRBJ2-1	CASSWGLADEQFF	TGTGCCAGCAGCTGGGGACTAGCGGATGAGCAGTTCTTC
TRBV27	NA	NA	TRBJ1-1	CASRPNTRGSTEAFF	TGTGCCAGCAGACCAAATACCAGGGGATCCACTGAAGCTTTCTTT
TRBV2	NA	NA	TRBJ1-5	CASSEGDQPQHF	TGTGCCAGCAGTGAAGGGGATCAGCCCCAGCATTTT
TRBV12-3/TRBV12-4	NA	NA	TRBJ2-1	CASSLLTPEQFF	TGTGCCAGCAGTTTATTAACCCCTGAGCAGTTCTTC
TRBV19	once	TRBD1	TRBJ1-5	CASRPTGTASNQPQHF	TGTGCCAGTAGGCCAACCGGGACAGCCAGCAATCAGCCCCAGCATTTT
TRBV6-5	NA	TRBD1	TRBJ1-1	CASSQGGNTEAFF	TGTGCCAGCAGTCAGGGGGGGAACACTGAAGCTTTCTTT
TRBV12-3/TRBV12-4	NA	NA	TRBJ1-1	CASKQRDTEAFF	TGTGCCAGCAAACAAAGGGACACTGAAGCTTTCTTT
TRBV7-2	NA	TRBD2	TRBJ2-2	CASSLGTTTGELFF	TGTGCCAGCAGCCTCGGGACTACCACCGGGGAGCTGTTTTTT
TRBV2	NA	NA	TRBJ1-5	CASRADSNQPQHF	TGTGCCAGCAGGGCCGATAGCAATCAGCCCCAGCATTTT
TRBV19	NA	NA	TRBJ1-1	CASSILGSTEAFF	TGTGCCAGTAGTATTTTAGGGTCCACTGAAGCTTTCTTT
TRBV28	NA	TRBD1	TRBJ1-2	CASRHWTGGADGYTF	TGTGCCAGCAGGCACTGGACAGGGGGCGCAGATGGCTACACCTTC
TRBV19	NA	NA	TRBJ1-3	CASRGGSSGNTIYF	TGTGCCAGTAGGGGAGGATCCTCTGGAAACACCATATATTTT